These T cell receptor beta chains were read from a single sample in a study of shared clonotypes between healthy human individuals. Method: immunoSEQ multiplex PCR; TCRdb's copy keeps in-frame clones and lacks some. The repertoire holds 2 million to 2.5 million clones, with approximately 93% as singletons. The sequenced sample was naive CD4+ T cells from PBMCs. These receptors all come from a young man in good health. Some clones in this sample may be carry-over from other donors' samples. The CDR3 runs from the conserved cysteine through the conserved F or W. A D gene is named only where the DNA matches it firmly. Clone size is shown for a subset of rows, as once, few, many or a class of expanded clone.

TRBD1 - TRBJ1-2 TRBV28 TGTGCCAGCAGCCCTGACAGGGGGCGCGAGGGCTATGGCTACACCTTC CASSPDRGREGYGYTF
TRBD1 - TRBJ2-7 TRBV5-1 TGCGCCAGCAGCTTGACAGGGGGGAACGAGCAGTACTTC CASSLTGGNEQYF
- once TRBJ1-5 TRBV19 TGTGCCAGTAGTTCCGGACAGTCCCGGGTGTATCAGCCCCAGCATTTT CASSSGQSRVYQPQHF
- - TRBJ2-7 TRBV5-1 TGCGCCAGCAGACCCGACAGTTCTACCTACGAGCAGTACTTC CASRPDSSTYEQYF
- - TRBJ2-1 TRBV5-1 TGCGCCAGCAGCTTGACGGCGGTCCATGAGCAGTTCTTC CASSLTAVHEQFF
TRBD2 - TRBJ2-1 TRBV28 TGTGCCAGCAGTTTCCTAGCGGGACGCTCCTACAATGAGCAGTTCTTC CASSFLAGRSYNEQFF
- once TRBJ2-7 TRBV6-1 TGTGCCAGCAGGCGGGACGCCACCTACGAGCAGTACTTC CASRRDATYEQYF
- - TRBJ2-1 TRBV5-8 TGTGCCAGCAGCCGACTAGATCTTGAGCAGTTCTTC CASSRLDLEQFF
- - TRBJ2-1 TRBV29-1 TGCAGCGTTGATGGGAGCTGGAGGTCCTACAATGAGCAGTTCTTC CSVDGSWRSYNEQFF
- - TRBJ2-7 TRBV7-2 TGTGCCAGCAGCTTTTCTTGGGGACAAAGCTACGAGCAGTACTTC CASSFSWGQSYEQYF
- - TRBJ2-5 TRBV4-3 TGCGCCAGCAGCCAAGATATCATCCTTCAAGAGACCCAGTACTTC CASSQDIILQETQYF
- - TRBJ2-5 TRBV9 TGTGCCAGCAGCGTAGGGCAGAAAGAGACCCAGTACTTC CASSVGQKETQYF
- - TRBJ2-7 TRBV27 TGTGCCAGCAGCCGACGCGGTGGGGGTCTGGACGAGCAGTACTTC CASSRRGGGLDEQYF
- - TRBJ2-1 TRBV30 TGTGCCTGGAATGAGCGGGCGACTTACAATGAGCAGTTCTTC CAWNERATYNEQFF
- - TRBJ1-5 TRBV28 TGTGCCAGCAGTTTCGGGCGCAGCAATCAGCCCCAGCATTTT CASSFGRSNQPQHF
- - TRBJ2-7 TRBV9 TGTGCCAGCAGCAAAGGGGGGAACTCCTACGAGCAGTACTTC CASSKGGNSYEQYF
TRBD1 - TRBJ2-1 TRBV6-1 TGTGCCAGCAGTGGGACAGGGGCGAGATACAATGAGCAGTTCTTC CASSGTGARYNEQFF
TRBD2 - TRBJ2-3 TRBV12-5 TGTGCTAGTGGTTTGGGAGAGACAGGCCCACTAGCGGGAGTCTGGCCCACAGATACGCAGTATTTT CASGLGETGPLAGVWPTDTQYF
- - TRBJ1-6 TRBV5-1 TGCGCCAGCAGCTTCGGGACACCCAGACTTGATAATTCACCCCTCCACTTT CASSFGTPRLDNSPLHF
TRBD1 - TRBJ1-4 TRBV7-9 TGTGCCAGCAGCAGGGGACAGGGGGATCCCCCAGATGAAAAACTGTTTTTT CASSRGQGDPPDEKLFF
- once TRBJ2-1 TRBV5-4 TGTGCCAGCAGCTTGGAGCCCCAGACTAGTTTGCCCTACAATGAGCAGTTCTTC CASSLEPQTSLPYNEQFF
TRBD1 - TRBJ1-5 TRBV28 TGTGCCAGCAGTCCCCGGGCTCGGGCAGGGGGCGGTCATAGCAATCAGCCCCAGCATTTT CASSPRARAGGGHSNQPQHF
- - TRBJ2-5 TRBV21-1 TGTGCCGACTGGGGTGCCTCCCAAGAGACCCAGTACTTC CADWGASQETQYF
- - TRBJ1-1 TRBV9 TGTGCCAGCAGCGTAGGGGACGCAGGCACCCGGGCTTTCTTT CASSVGDAGTRAFF
TRBD2 - TRBJ2-3 TRBV7-6 TGTGCCAGCAGCTTAAAAGTAGCGGGAGGCACAGATACGCAGTATTTT CASSLKVAGGTDTQYF
- - TRBJ1-1 TRBV5-6 TGTGCCAGCAACCCCTTGGGAAAACCGAACACTGAAGCTTTCTTT CASNPLGKPNTEAFF
TRBD2 - TRBJ2-2 TRBV10-1 TGCGCCAGCAGCCACGGGGCTAGCGGACGATCCGGGGAGCTGTTTTTT CASSHGASGRSGELFF
- - TRBJ2-7 TRBV30 TGTGCCTGGGGGGCGGGCAGCGCCGAAGAGCAGTACTTC CAWGAGSAEEQYF
- - TRBJ2-1 TRBV11-2 TGTGCCAGCAGCTTGGAAGTCAATGAGCAGTTCTTC CASSLEVNEQFF
TRBD1 once TRBJ2-7 TRBV4-3 TGCGCCAGCAGCCGAGACAGGGGGGGTATCTACGAGCAGTACTTC CASSRDRGGIYEQYF
- once TRBJ2-1 TRBV7-2 TGTGCCAGCAGCTTTAGCGGAGAGGTATCCTACAATGAGCAGTTCTTC CASSFSGEVSYNEQFF
TRBD2 - TRBJ2-1 TRBV5-1 TGCGCCAGCAGCCCCGGGACTAGCAATGAGCAGTTCTTC CASSPGTSNEQFF
- - TRBJ2-7 TRBV6-5 TGTGCCAGCAGTTACTGGCAGGGTTCTCACGAGCAGTACTTC CASSYWQGSHEQYF
TRBD2 - TRBJ2-5 TRBV6-1 TGTGCCAGCAGTGCACTCGGCGGGGGGCTCCAAGAGACCCAGTACTTC CASSALGGGLQETQYF
- - TRBJ2-6 TRBV7-3 TGTGCCAGCAGCCCCCCCGGGGCCAACGTCCTGACTTTC CASSPPGANVLTF
- - TRBJ2-4 TRBV5-1 TGCGCCAGCAGCTCCGGCCTAGCCAAAAACATTCAGTACTTC CASSSGLAKNIQYF
- - TRBJ1-6 TRBV5-4 TGTGCCAGCAGCCCGGGGGAGGTGTCATATAATTCACCCCTCCACTTT CASSPGEVSYNSPLHF
- - TRBJ1-4 TRBV18 TGTGCCAGCTCACCAATGTCAGGGTCAACTAATGAAAAACTGTTTTTT CASSPMSGSTNEKLFF
TRBD1 - TRBJ1-3 TRBV28 TGTGCCAGCAGTGCGACAGGGGTGACGCACACCATATATTTT CASSATGVTHTIYF
TRBD1 once TRBJ2-7 TRBV2 TGTGCCAGCAGTGAGGTTTACAGGGGGTCCGGAGAGCAGTACTTC CASSEVYRGSGEQYF
TRBD2 - TRBJ2-5 TRBV5-1 TGCGCCAGCAGCTCCCTAGCTAGCGGGAGGGACCAAGAGACCCAGTACTTC CASSSLASGRDQETQYF
TRBD2 - TRBJ2-7 TRBV7-2 TGTGCCAGCAGCGTAACTCCGGGACTAGCGGGAGGCTCCTACGAGCAGTACTTC CASSVTPGLAGGSYEQYF
- - TRBJ2-7 TRBV19 TGTGCCAGTAGTATAGCAAACACGGCTACATCCTACGAGCAGTACTTC CASSIANTATSYEQYF
- - TRBJ2-6 TRBV15 TGTGCCACCAGCAGATATCCACGGGGTTCTGGGGCCAACGTCCTGACTTTC CATSRYPRGSGANVLTF
TRBD2 once TRBJ2-3 TRBV7-9 TGTGCCAGCAGCTTAGAGGTTAGCGGGAGACCCACAGATACGCAGTATTTT CASSLEVSGRPTDTQYF
- - TRBJ2-5 TRBV2 TGTGCCAGCAGAGCCGTACACCAGAGGGTAGAGACCCAGTACTTC CASRAVHQRVETQYF
- once TRBJ1-5 TRBV10-3 TGTGCCATCAGTGAGGGACGGGTCAATCAGCCCCAGCATTTT CAISEGRVNQPQHF
TRBD1 - TRBJ2-2 TRBV6-1 TGTGCCAGCAGGAGGGACAGGGGGTTATCCGGGGAGCTGTTTTTT CASRRDRGLSGELFF
- once TRBJ2-7 TRBV19 TGTGCCAGTAGTCCGACGGAACGAATCCACTACGAGCAGTACTTC CASSPTERIHYEQYF
- - TRBJ2-4 TRBV13 TGTGCCAGCAGGTCACACGTTTTAGCCAAAAACATTCAGTACTTC CASRSHVLAKNIQYF
- - TRBJ1-1 TRBV5-1 TGCGCCAGCAGCTTGGCCCGGGGCGCTGAAGCTTTCTTT CASSLARGAEAFF
TRBD2 - TRBJ2-2 TRBV2 TGTGCCAGCAGGGGGACTAGCGTCCACACCGGGGAGCTGTTTTTT CASRGTSVHTGELFF
TRBD1 - TRBJ1-5 TRBV19 TGTGCCAGTAGTACCCGGACAGGTCATCAGCCCCAGCATTTT CASSTRTGHQPQHF
- - TRBJ2-7 TRBV11-2 TGTGCCAGCCGCCGTATGGGAGCGGGCGAGCAGTACTTC CASRRMGAGEQYF
- - TRBJ1-2 TRBV28 TGTGCCAGCAGTTTAACGGTCGGCCCGATCTATGGCTACACCTTC CASSLTVGPIYGYTF
- once TRBJ1-1 TRBV9 TGTGCCAGCGGGCGAGACCGCACTGAAGCTTTCTTT CASGRDRTEAFF
- - TRBJ2-1 TRBV5-1 TGCGCCAGCAGCTTGGACAGGGTGGGCAATAATGAGCAGTTCTTC CASSLDRVGNNEQFF